The source of this T cell receptor beta chain is a study of human T cells and chemical hapten exposure. About the research overall: Sensitization was performed using 2% DPC on a 2 cm by 2 cm upper inner arm skin site. There were weekly diphenylcyclopropenone doses to the scalp for patients throughout the approximately 24-week study. Broader study findings: Expanded TCRs formed significantly more large CDR3 similarity clusters than controls.

TCRdb called the RACE reads again in MiXCR, with one record for every CDR3 protein. The profile shows 96,000 or so distinct CDR3 sequences, about a tenth of them singletons. The germline V and J ends were trimmed by 3 bases and 2 bases, with 14 bases remaining between them. CDR3 length: 16 amino acids. Germline V gene lookup returns CDR1 MGHRA and CDR2 YSYEKL. This clonotype was observed many times. The antigen is unknown. Time point noted: patch test 2, 6 weeks after DPC sensitization. Treatment: therapeutic diphenylcyclopropenone sensitization with weekly scalp DPC. Prior to application of each patch test, blood was drawn.

The source is a woman aged 40 to 55 with alopecia areata. Some clones in this sample may be carry-over from other donors' samples. The source was whole blood, collected in connection with sensitization to the hapten diphenylcyclopropenone (DPC). The chain uses TRBV4-1 and TRBJ1-3, with a tentative D call TRBD1 (5 bases). CDR3 amino acids: CASSHLIRTTGNTIYF. The CDR3 nucleotides read TGCGCCAGCAGCCACCTCATCCGGACAACTGGAAACACCATATATTTT.